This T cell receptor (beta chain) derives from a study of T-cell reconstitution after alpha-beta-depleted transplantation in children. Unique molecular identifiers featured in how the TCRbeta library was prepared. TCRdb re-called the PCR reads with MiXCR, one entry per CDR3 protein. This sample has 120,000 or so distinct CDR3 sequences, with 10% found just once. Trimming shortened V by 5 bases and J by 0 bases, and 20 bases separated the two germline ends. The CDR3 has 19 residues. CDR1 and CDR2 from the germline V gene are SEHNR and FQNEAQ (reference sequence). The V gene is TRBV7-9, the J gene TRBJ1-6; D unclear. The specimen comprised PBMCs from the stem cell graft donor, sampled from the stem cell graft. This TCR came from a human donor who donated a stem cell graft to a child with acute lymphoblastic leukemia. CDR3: CASSPTLDTSGSYNSPLHF. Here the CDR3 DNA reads TGTGCCAGCAGCCCTACCCTAGACACTTCTGGCTCCTATAATTCACCCCTCCACTTT.